This passage covers 8 T cell receptor beta chains from one sample sequenced in a study of blood T cell repertoires in COVID-19. Some clones are missing from TCRdb's copy, which holds only in-frame ones; the method was immunoSEQ multiplex PCR. The sample contains over 150,000 clones, approximately 86% of which appear only once. The sequenced material came from peripheral blood. These receptors were collected from a man aged 55 to 70 with COVID-19, enrolled during active disease.

The chain employs TRBV24-1 and TRBJ2-2, with TRBD1 matching over 8 bases. The trim removed 9 bases at V and 10 bases at J, leaving 9 bases unmatched. The CDR3 sequence is 13 residues long. Germline V CDR1 and CDR2: KGHDR, SFDVKD. CDR3: CATQGARLPELFF. The CDR3 bases are TGTGCCACCCAGGGGGCGAGGTTACCGGAGCTGTTTTTT.

The V and J genes are TRBV5-1 and TRBJ2-5, with 8 bases lining up with TRBD2. The CDR3 spans 13 residues. In germline, CDR1 is SGHRS, CDR2 YFSETQ. The trim removed 0 bases at V and 5 bases at J, leaving 0 bases unmatched. The CDR3 bases are TGCGCCAGCAGCTTGGCTAGCGGGGAGACCCAGTACTTC. This gives the protein CASSLASGETQYF.

This rearrangement joins TRBV27 to TRBJ1-3; D is perhaps TRBD1 (6 bases). The germline gives CDR1 MNHEY, CDR2 SMNVEV (reference sequence). This CDR3 is 15 amino acids long. V dropped 5 bases and J dropped 7 bases, with 18 bases sitting between them. CDR3 sequence: CASSHLQGPSNTIYF. The CDR3, as DNA: TGTGCCAGCAGTCACCTACAGGGCCCGAGTAACACCATATATTTT.

The chain carries TRBV6-5 and TRBJ2-3; D might be TRBD1 (6 bases). The CDR3 covers 15 residues. Trimming took off 6 bases at V and 1 base at J, with 14 bases between the two ends. Germline V gene data show CDR1 as MNHEY and CDR2 as SVGAGI. The CDR3 DNA reads as TGTGCCAGCAGAGGACAGCCTTTAGGCACAGATACGCAGTATTTT. It translates to CASRGQPLGTDTQYF.

The chain carries TRBV24-1 and TRBJ2-1; 10 positions agree with TRBD2. V gave up 3 bases and J gave up 7 bases; unmatched junction bases: 8. The CDR3 spans 16 residues. Germline CDR1 and CDR2: KGHDR and SFDVKD. CDR3 in amino acids: CATSDRAASGSNEQFF. The CDR3 nucleotides read TGTGCCACCAGTGATCGCGCGGCTAGCGGGAGTAATGAGCAGTTCTTC.

The CDR3: CASSMVAPDTQYF. The CDR3 DNA follows: TGTGCCAGCAGCATGGTAGCTCCAGATACGCAGTATTTT. This chain joins TRBV21-1 and TRBJ2-3; the D segment call TRBD2 is taken from the table without a DNA check. TRBV21-1 is deemed a pseudogene. The CDR3 length is 13 residues.

This rearrangement joins TRBV6-2 or TRBV6-3 to TRBJ1-5; no firm D call. Deletions cut 4 bases from V and 7 bases from J, with 29 bases between. The CDR3 is 19 residues long. Germline values: CDR1 MNHEY, CDR2 SVGEGT. DNA of the CDR3: TGTGCCAGCAGTTTCGTTGCTATCGGTTTGGGCCAAGGTTGGCAGCCCCAGCATTTT. Translated, it gives CASSFVAIGLGQGWQPQHF.

This chain connects TRBV10-3 to TRBJ1-2; possible D gene TRBD1, 6 bases. The CDR3 spans 13 residues. Germline V gene data show CDR1 as ENHRY and CDR2 as SYGVKD. The V end was cut by 5 bases, the J end by 3 bases, with 10 bases between. The CDR3 reads CAISLAGDYGYTF. CDR3 bases: TGTGCCATCAGTCTTGCAGGGGACTATGGCTACACCTTC.